This paragraph covers one T cell receptor (beta chain) sequence. Its antigen is as yet unknown. Blood CD8+ and CD4+ T cells underwent high-throughput TCR beta sequencing. The RNA input was roughly 0.45 to 1 ug, and it was reverse transcribed with random hexamers. Coverage of TCR beta CDR3 amplification by immunoSEQ multiplex PCR extended to 54 Vbeta and 13 Jbeta. TCRdb independently ran MiXCR on the immunoSEQ multiplex PCR reads; one entry per CDR3 protein. The sample yields a few hundred thousand distinct CDR3 sequences, roughly 92% seen once. The sample belongs to a study of CD8 T cells in Susac syndrome. Study outcomes and limitations: The study's TCR sequencing and HLA analysis drew on a certain number of individuals. That number was acknowledged as relatively small.

This TCR came from a human donor with multiple sclerosis. The sequencing input was CD8+ T cells from PBMCs.

The DNA for the CDR3 is TGTGCCAGCAGCTTAGATTCGGGGTATAGCAATCAGCCCCAGCATTTT. Translation: CASSLDSGYSNQPQHF. V and J are TRBV7-8 and TRBJ1-5, with D uncertain. Germline V gene lookup returns CDR1 SGHVS and CDR2 FQNEAQ. V was trimmed by 1 base and J by 0 bases, leaving 10 bases between them. The CDR3 extends over 16 amino acids.